This is a list of T cell receptor beta chains from one sample in a study of T-cell memory formation after mild COVID-19. TCRdb ran MiXCR on the 5' RACE reads and lists one entry per CDR3 protein. The table has about 390,000 distinct CDR3 sequences, 16% seen once; the top ten hold 20% to 25%. The sample consisted of PBMCs or a T cell subset sorted from them (not recorded which). The receptors stem from a man younger than 35 who had mild COVID-19 (a few samples of this study predate the infection). Cell type and time point are not known. Both conserved end residues are part of each CDR3. A D gene is named only where the DNA matches it firmly. Only some rows state a clone size, as once, few, many or a class for expanded clones.

D: NA
V: TRBV7-2
size: many
J: TRBJ2-1
CDR3: CASSLGGVNEQFF
DNA: TGTGCCAGCAGCTTAGGCGGGGTGAATGAGCAGTTCTTC

D: TRBD2
V: TRBV7-6
size: few
J: TRBJ2-1
CDR3: CASRERRRGGLDEQFF
DNA: TGTGCCAGCAGGGAACGGAGGCGGGGGGGCCTTGATGAGCAGTTCTTC

D: TRBD1
V: TRBV20-1
size: NA
J: TRBJ1-2
CDR3: CSARPWTGSLVGYGYTF
DNA: TGCAGTGCTCGACCCTGGACAGGTTCCCTTGTGGGCTATGGCTACACCTTC

D: NA
V: TRBV12-3/TRBV12-4
size: NA
J: TRBJ1-1
CDR3: CASSSQEYTEAFF
DNA: TGTGCCAGCAGTTCACAGGAGTACACTGAAGCTTTCTTT

D: NA
V: TRBV19
size: few
J: TRBJ2-7
CDR3: CASSTGTGPSYEQYF
DNA: TGTGCCAGTAGTACGGGCACAGGACCATCCTACGAGCAGTACTTC

D: NA
V: TRBV4-3
size: few
J: TRBJ2-2
CDR3: CASSQLAQELDTGELFF
DNA: TGCGCCAGCAGCCAACTCGCGCAGGAGCTAGACACCGGGGAGCTGTTTTTT

D: NA
V: TRBV30
size: few
J: TRBJ1-1
CDR3: CAWSVPVNTEAFF
DNA: TGTGCCTGGAGTGTACCAGTGAACACTGAAGCTTTCTTT

D: TRBD2
V: TRBV10-3
size: NA
J: TRBJ2-1
CDR3: CAIRVGGLAQHNEQFF
DNA: TGTGCCATCAGGGTTGGGGGACTAGCCCAGCACAATGAGCAGTTCTTC

D: NA
V: TRBV4-1
size: few
J: TRBJ1-3
CDR3: CASSQGRGYQPGNTIYF
DNA: TGCGCCAGCAGCCAAGGACGAGGCTACCAACCTGGAAACACCATATATTTT

D: NA
V: TRBV11-2
size: NA
J: TRBJ2-2
CDR3: CASSHQTQGNTGELFF
DNA: TGTGCCAGCAGCCACCAGACCCAGGGGAACACCGGGGAGCTGTTTTTT

D: NA
V: TRBV29-1
size: few
J: TRBJ2-1
CDR3: CSVDAGWDYNEQFF
DNA: TGCAGCGTCGACGCAGGGTGGGACTACAATGAGCAGTTCTTC

D: TRBD1
V: TRBV6-5
size: NA
J: TRBJ2-1
CDR3: CASSYRQGSNEQFF
DNA: TGTGCCAGCAGTTACCGACAGGGGAGCAATGAGCAGTTCTTC

D: NA
V: TRBV15
size: few
J: TRBJ2-3
CDR3: CATSSQGDTQYF
DNA: TGTGCCACCAGCAGCCAGGGAGATACGCAGTATTTT